A selection of T cell receptor beta chains follows, all from one sample in a study of blood T cells in healthy people across ages. TCRdb reprocessed the 5' RACE reads with MiXCR, giving one entry per CDR3 protein. In the table there are about 1.5 million distinct CDR3 sequences, approximately 39% of which are singletons. What was sequenced was blood. The receptors come from a woman aged 18-29 years in good health. Both conserved end residues are part of each CDR3. The order of the fields is J gene, clone size, D gene, V gene, CDR3 protein, CDR3 DNA. The D gene is left open where the match is weak. Rows give clone size only sometimes, using once, few, many, or a class for an expanded clone.

J gene: TRBJ2-7; clone size: few; D gene: .; V gene: TRBV28; CDR3 protein: CASSSPLAGRSRGYEQYF; CDR3 DNA: TGTGCCAGCAGTTCGCCACTGGCGGGGCGCTCCAGAGGCTACGAGCAGTACTTC
J gene: TRBJ1-1; clone size: .; D gene: TRBD1; V gene: TRBV10-2; CDR3 protein: CASSVQGGDTEAFF; CDR3 DNA: TGCGCCAGCAGTGTACAGGGGGGAGACACTGAAGCTTTCTTT
J gene: TRBJ2-3; clone size: .; D gene: TRBD1; V gene: TRBV4-1; CDR3 protein: CASSHPRDRASRTQYF; CDR3 DNA: TGCGCCAGCAGCCACCCCCGGGACAGGGCCAGTCGTACGCAGTATTTT
J gene: TRBJ1-1; clone size: few; D gene: .; V gene: TRBV20-1; CDR3 protein: CSARIRNTEAFF; CDR3 DNA: TGCAGTGCTAGAATTCGGAACACTGAAGCTTTCTTT
J gene: TRBJ2-3; clone size: many; D gene: TRBD2; V gene: TRBV7-9; CDR3 protein: CASSLGAGTIDTQYF; CDR3 DNA: TGTGCCAGCAGCTTAGGAGCTGGGACTATAGATACGCAGTATTTT
J gene: TRBJ2-7; clone size: few; D gene: .; V gene: TRBV4-1; CDR3 protein: CASSHPRAYEQYF; CDR3 DNA: TGCGCCAGCAGCCACCCCCGGGCATACGAGCAGTACTTC
J gene: TRBJ1-2; clone size: few; D gene: TRBD1; V gene: TRBV27; CDR3 protein: CASSPFTGTGHGYTF; CDR3 DNA: TGTGCCAGCAGTCCCTTTACCGGGACAGGGCATGGCTACACCTTC
J gene: TRBJ2-7; clone size: .; D gene: .; V gene: TRBV19; CDR3 protein: CASSRENSYEQYF; CDR3 DNA: TGTGCCAGTTCCCGCGAGAACTCCTACGAGCAGTACTTC
J gene: TRBJ1-2; clone size: .; D gene: .; V gene: TRBV20-1; CDR3 protein: CSALREAYGYGYTF; CDR3 DNA: TGCAGTGCGCTCAGGGAGGCCTATGGCTATGGCTACACCTTC
J gene: TRBJ1-2; clone size: .; D gene: .; V gene: TRBV6-2/TRBV6-3; CDR3 protein: CASSREEDCGYTF; CDR3 DNA: TGTGCCAGCAGCCGTGAGGAGGACTGTGGCTACACCTTC
J gene: TRBJ1-6; clone size: .; D gene: .; V gene: TRBV4-3; CDR3 protein: CASSQDLASTSPYNSPLHF; CDR3 DNA: TGCGCCAGCAGCCAAGATCTTGCCAGCACGTCCCCTTATAATTCACCCCTCCACTTT
J gene: TRBJ2-7; clone size: few; D gene: .; V gene: TRBV6-6; CDR3 protein: CASSKTDRGTYEQYF; CDR3 DNA: TGTGCCAGCAGTAAGACAGATCGGGGGACCTACGAGCAGTACTTC
J gene: TRBJ1-1; clone size: few; D gene: .; V gene: TRBV28; CDR3 protein: CASSLPGSGAFF; CDR3 DNA: TGTGCCAGCAGTTTACCGGGATCAGGCGCTTTCTTT
J gene: TRBJ2-7; clone size: once; D gene: .; V gene: TRBV7-9; CDR3 protein: CASSLAGVVYEQYF; CDR3 DNA: TGTGCCAGCAGCTTAGCGGGGGTTGTCTACGAGCAGTACTTC
J gene: TRBJ2-3; clone size: few; D gene: TRBD2; V gene: TRBV20-1; CDR3 protein: CSARPRRLAPDTQYF; CDR3 DNA: TGCAGTGCTAGGCCGAGGCGACTAGCTCCAGATACGCAGTATTTT
J gene: TRBJ2-7; clone size: .; D gene: TRBD1; V gene: TRBV5-1; CDR3 protein: CASSMETGVYEQYF; CDR3 DNA: TGCGCCAGCAGTATGGAGACAGGGGTCTACGAGCAGTACTTC
J gene: TRBJ2-3; clone size: .; D gene: TRBD2; V gene: TRBV20-1; CDR3 protein: CSAGTSGFSTDTQYF; CDR3 DNA: TGCAGTGCTGGGACTAGCGGGTTTAGCACAGATACGCAGTATTTT
J gene: TRBJ2-7; clone size: few; D gene: .; V gene: TRBV6-5; CDR3 protein: CASRSGTYRQQYF; CDR3 DNA: TGTGCCAGCAGATCCGGGACATACAGGCAGCAGTACTTC
J gene: TRBJ2-7; clone size: .; D gene: .; V gene: TRBV20-1; CDR3 protein: CSARILQAGSYEQYF; CDR3 DNA: TGCAGTGCTAGAATTCTCCAGGCAGGATCCTACGAGCAGTACTTC
J gene: TRBJ2-1; clone size: .; D gene: .; V gene: TRBV9; CDR3 protein: CASSRLVESSYSEQFF; CDR3 DNA: TGTGCCAGCAGCCGACTAGTAGAGAGCTCCTACAGTGAGCAGTTCTTC
J gene: TRBJ2-3; clone size: once; D gene: .; V gene: TRBV25-1; CDR3 protein: CATQGLPWDTQYF; CDR3 DNA: TGTGCCACCCAGGGACTGCCATGGGATACGCAGTATTTT
J gene: TRBJ2-3; clone size: .; D gene: TRBD2; V gene: TRBV20-1; CDR3 protein: CSARLADHPDGTDTQYF; CDR3 DNA: TGCAGTGCTAGACTAGCGGATCACCCCGACGGCACAGATACGCAGTATTTT
J gene: TRBJ2-7; clone size: .; D gene: .; V gene: TRBV20-1; CDR3 protein: CSATTGTPAYEQYF; CDR3 DNA: TGCAGTGCAACGACCGGGACTCCCGCCTACGAGCAGTACTTC
J gene: TRBJ2-7; clone size: .; D gene: .; V gene: TRBV18; CDR3 protein: CASSPPYNRASEQYF; CDR3 DNA: TGTGCCAGCTCACCACCGTACAACAGGGCCTCCGAGCAGTACTTC
J gene: TRBJ1-3; clone size: .; D gene: .; V gene: TRBV5-1; CDR3 protein: CASSVEASGNTIYF; CDR3 DNA: TGCGCCAGCAGCGTAGAAGCCTCTGGAAACACCATATATTTT
J gene: TRBJ2-7; clone size: .; D gene: .; V gene: TRBV20-1; CDR3 protein: CSARGGVDEQYF; CDR3 DNA: TGCAGTGCTAGAGGGGGTGTTGACGAGCAGTACTTC
J gene: TRBJ2-1; clone size: few; D gene: .; V gene: TRBV27; CDR3 protein: CASSSGRSNEQFF; CDR3 DNA: TGTGCCAGCAGTTCCGGACGGAGCAATGAGCAGTTCTTC
J gene: TRBJ2-7; clone size: .; D gene: .; V gene: TRBV14; CDR3 protein: CASSGNTYEQYF; CDR3 DNA: TGTGCCAGCAGCGGCAACACTTACGAGCAGTACTTC
J gene: TRBJ2-5; clone size: once; D gene: .; V gene: TRBV30; CDR3 protein: CAGSEQNQETQYF; CDR3 DNA: TGTGCCGGGAGTGAACAGAACCAAGAGACCCAGTACTTC
J gene: TRBJ2-3; clone size: once; D gene: .; V gene: TRBV3-1; CDR3 protein: CASSLLGAGTDTQYF; CDR3 DNA: TGTGCCAGCAGCCTCCTAGGAGCAGGCACAGATACGCAGTATTTT
J gene: TRBJ1-4; clone size: few; D gene: .; V gene: TRBV6-6; CDR3 protein: CASSSQLQRNEKLFF; CDR3 DNA: TGTGCCAGCAGTTCGCAATTACAGCGTAATGAAAAACTGTTTTTT
J gene: TRBJ2-7; clone size: few; D gene: TRBD1; V gene: TRBV12-3/TRBV12-4; CDR3 protein: CASSVSFWDRGYF; CDR3 DNA: TGTGCCAGCAGTGTGTCCTTCTGGGACAGGGGGTACTTC
J gene: TRBJ2-6; clone size: .; D gene: .; V gene: TRBV4-3; CDR3 protein: CASSQDLGRIYGGANVLTF; CDR3 DNA: TGCGCCAGCAGCCAAGATCTCGGCCGTATATACGGTGGGGCCAACGTACTGACTTTC
J gene: TRBJ1-3; clone size: once; D gene: .; V gene: TRBV4-3; CDR3 protein: CASGGRGSGNTIYF; CDR3 DNA: TGCGCCAGCGGGGGAAGGGGCTCTGGAAACACCATATATTTT
J gene: TRBJ2-7; clone size: .; D gene: .; V gene: TRBV27; CDR3 protein: CASRLQGGAYEQYF; CDR3 DNA: TGTGCCAGCAGATTACAGGGGGGGGCTTACGAGCAGTACTTC
J gene: TRBJ1-2; clone size: .; D gene: .; V gene: TRBV30; CDR3 protein: CAGRRDYDYTF; CDR3 DNA: TGTGCCGGCCGTCGGGACTATGACTACACCTTC
J gene: TRBJ2-1; clone size: .; D gene: TRBD2; V gene: TRBV11-2; CDR3 protein: CASSSSGVQPYNEQFF; CDR3 DNA: TGTGCCAGCAGCTCTAGCGGGGTACAACCGTACAATGAGCAGTTCTTC
J gene: TRBJ1-2; clone size: few; D gene: .; V gene: TRBV28; CDR3 protein: CATRTNYGYTF; CDR3 DNA: TGTGCCACCCGGACTAACTATGGCTACACCTTC
J gene: TRBJ1-1; clone size: .; D gene: .; V gene: TRBV29-1; CDR3 protein: CSVEIGVTVAFF; CDR3 DNA: TGCAGCGTTGAAATAGGGGTAACTGTAGCTTTCTTT
J gene: TRBJ1-1; clone size: few; D gene: .; V gene: TRBV20-1; CDR3 protein: CSARALNTEAFF; CDR3 DNA: TGCAGTGCTAGGGCTTTGAACACTGAAGCTTTCTTT